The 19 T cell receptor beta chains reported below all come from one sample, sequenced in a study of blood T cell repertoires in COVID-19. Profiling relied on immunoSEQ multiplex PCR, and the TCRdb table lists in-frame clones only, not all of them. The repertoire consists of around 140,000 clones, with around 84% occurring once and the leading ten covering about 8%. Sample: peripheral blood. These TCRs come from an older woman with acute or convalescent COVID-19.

CDR3 bases: TGCAGCGTTGATGCCCCAGGGAACACTGAAGCTTTCTTT. Its protein product is CSVDAPGNTEAFF. The V and J genes are TRBV29-1 and TRBJ1-1, with unresolved D. This CDR3 is 13 amino acids long. The ends were cut back, 3 bases at V and 1 base at J, with 9 bases in the middle. Germline values: CDR1 SQVTM, CDR2 ANQGSEA. Together with reference TRBV29-1 and TRBJ1-1, the CDR3 gives the full variable domain: SAVISQKPSRDICQRGTSLTIQCQVDSQVTMMFWYRQQPGQSLTLIATANQGSEATYESGFVIDKFPISRPNLTFSTLTVSNMSPEDSSIYLCSVDAPGNTEAFFGQGTRLTVV.

The CDR3 coding sequence is TGTGCCAGCAGGCTGGACAGGGCCACCTACGAGCAGTACTTC. This encodes CASRLDRATYEQYF. The chain couples TRBV5-4 to TRBJ2-7; TRBD1 aligns across 8 bases. The germline V gene has CDR1 SGHNT and CDR2 YYREEE (reference sequence). The V gene end was trimmed by 5 bases and the J gene end by 2 bases; junction bases not matched to a gene: 6. The CDR3 totals 14 residues.

The CDR3 protein is CASSQAEGRGTEAFF. The CDR3 DNA is TGTGCCAGCAGCCAAGCCGAGGGCCGGGGCACTGAAGCTTTCTTT. This sequence joins TRBV4-2 and TRBJ1-1, with unresolved D. CDR1 LGHNA and CDR2 YNFKEQ come from the germline V gene. Trimming cost V 1 base and J 4 bases, with 13 bases left between them. The CDR3 is 15 amino acids.

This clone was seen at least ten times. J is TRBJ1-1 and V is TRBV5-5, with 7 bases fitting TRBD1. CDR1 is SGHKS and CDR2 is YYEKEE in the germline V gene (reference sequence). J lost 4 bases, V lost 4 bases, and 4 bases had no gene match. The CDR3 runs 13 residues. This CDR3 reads CASSLGGGTEAFF. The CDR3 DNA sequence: TGTGCCAGCAGCCTAGGGGGCGGCACTGAAGCTTTCTTT. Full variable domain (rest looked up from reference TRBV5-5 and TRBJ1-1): DAGVTQSPTHLIKTRGQQVTLRCSPISGHKSVSWYQQVLGQGPQFIFQYYEKEERGRGNFPDRFSARQFPNYSSELNVNALLLGDSALYLCASSLGGGTEAFFGQGTRLTVV.

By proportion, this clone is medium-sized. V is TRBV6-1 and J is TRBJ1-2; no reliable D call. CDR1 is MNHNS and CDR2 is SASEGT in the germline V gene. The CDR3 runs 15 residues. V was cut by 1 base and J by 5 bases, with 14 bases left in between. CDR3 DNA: TGTGCCAGCAGTGAAGTATTCGCGGCAAGATATGGCTACACCTTC. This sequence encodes CASSEVFAARYGYTF.

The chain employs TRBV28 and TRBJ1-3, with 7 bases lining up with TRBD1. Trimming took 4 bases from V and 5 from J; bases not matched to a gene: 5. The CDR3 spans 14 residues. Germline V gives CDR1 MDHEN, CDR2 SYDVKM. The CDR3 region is CASSSDRVRNTIYF. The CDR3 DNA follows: TGTGCCAGCAGTTCAGACAGGGTTAGAAACACCATATATTTT.

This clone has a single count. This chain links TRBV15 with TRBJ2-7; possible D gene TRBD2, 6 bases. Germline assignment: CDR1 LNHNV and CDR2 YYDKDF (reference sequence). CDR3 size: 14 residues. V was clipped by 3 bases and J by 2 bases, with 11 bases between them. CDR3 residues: CATSRAGGAYEQYF. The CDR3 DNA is TGTGCCACCAGCAGGGCCGGAGGGGCCTACGAGCAGTACTTC.

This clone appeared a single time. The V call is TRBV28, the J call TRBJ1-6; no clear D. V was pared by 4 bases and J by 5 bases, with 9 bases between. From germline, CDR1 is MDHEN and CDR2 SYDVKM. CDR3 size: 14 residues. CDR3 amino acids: CASSSLTNNSPLHF. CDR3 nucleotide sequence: TGTGCCAGCAGTTCGCTTACTAATAATTCACCCCTCCACTTT.

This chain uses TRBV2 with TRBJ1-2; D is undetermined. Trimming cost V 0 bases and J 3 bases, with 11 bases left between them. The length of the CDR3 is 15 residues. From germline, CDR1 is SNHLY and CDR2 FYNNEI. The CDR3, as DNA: TGTGCCAGCAGTGAAGCAACCGGCGGGTACTATGGCTACACCTTC. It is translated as CASSEATGGYYGYTF.

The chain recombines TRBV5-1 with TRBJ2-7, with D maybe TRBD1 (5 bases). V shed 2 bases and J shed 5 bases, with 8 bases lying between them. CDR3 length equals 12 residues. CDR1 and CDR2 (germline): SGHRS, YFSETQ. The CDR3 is CASSFPGHEQYF. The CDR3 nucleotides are TGCGCCAGCAGCTTTCCAGGGCACGAGCAGTACTTC.

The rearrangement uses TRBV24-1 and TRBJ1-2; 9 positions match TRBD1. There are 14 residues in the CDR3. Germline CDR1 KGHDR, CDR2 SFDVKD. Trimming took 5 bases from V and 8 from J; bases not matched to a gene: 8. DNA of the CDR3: TGTGCCACCAGTGGTTCCGGGACAGGGAGAGGCTACACCTTC. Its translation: CATSGSGTGRGYTF.

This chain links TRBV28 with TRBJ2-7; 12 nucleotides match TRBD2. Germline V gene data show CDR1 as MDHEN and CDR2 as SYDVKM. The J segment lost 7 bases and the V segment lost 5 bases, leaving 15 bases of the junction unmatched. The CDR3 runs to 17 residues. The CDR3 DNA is TGTGCCAGCAGTCGCCGGACTAGCGGGGAACTAAGTCGGGAGCAGTACTTC. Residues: CASSRRTSGELSREQYF.

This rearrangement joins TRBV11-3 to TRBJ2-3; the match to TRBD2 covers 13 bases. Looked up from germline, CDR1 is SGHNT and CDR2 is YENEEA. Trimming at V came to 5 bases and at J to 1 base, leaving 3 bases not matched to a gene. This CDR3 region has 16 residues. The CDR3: CASSQGLAGGTDTQYF. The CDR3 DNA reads TGTGCCAGCAGCCAAGGACTAGCGGGGGGCACAGATACGCAGTATTTT.

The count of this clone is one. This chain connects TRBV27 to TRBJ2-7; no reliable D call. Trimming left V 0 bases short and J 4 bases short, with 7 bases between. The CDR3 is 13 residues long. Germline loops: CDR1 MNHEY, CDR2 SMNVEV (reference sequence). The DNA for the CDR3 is TGTGCCAGCAGTTTATCGAGCCCTTACGAGCAGTACTTC. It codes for CASSLSSPYEQYF.

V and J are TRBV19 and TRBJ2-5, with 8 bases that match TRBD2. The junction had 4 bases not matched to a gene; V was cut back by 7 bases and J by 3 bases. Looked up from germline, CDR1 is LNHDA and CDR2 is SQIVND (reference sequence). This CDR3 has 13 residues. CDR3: CASKRGGKETQYF. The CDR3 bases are TGTGCCAGTAAACGGGGGGGAAAAGAGACCCAGTACTTC.

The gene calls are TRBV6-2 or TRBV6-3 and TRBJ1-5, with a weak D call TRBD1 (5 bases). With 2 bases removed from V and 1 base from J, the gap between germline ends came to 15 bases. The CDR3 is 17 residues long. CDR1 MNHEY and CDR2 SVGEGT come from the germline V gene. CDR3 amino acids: CASSYVGRGRSNQPQHF. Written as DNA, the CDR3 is TGTGCCAGCAGTTACGTGGGTAGGGGTAGGAGCAATCAGCCCCAGCATTTT.

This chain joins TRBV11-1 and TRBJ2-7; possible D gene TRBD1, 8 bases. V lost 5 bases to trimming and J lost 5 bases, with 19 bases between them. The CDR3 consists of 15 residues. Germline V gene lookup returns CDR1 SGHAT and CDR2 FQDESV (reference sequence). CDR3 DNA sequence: TGTGCCAGCAGCCCCAAGCGGGACAGGCCCCACGAGCAGTACTTC. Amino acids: CASSPKRDRPHEQYF.

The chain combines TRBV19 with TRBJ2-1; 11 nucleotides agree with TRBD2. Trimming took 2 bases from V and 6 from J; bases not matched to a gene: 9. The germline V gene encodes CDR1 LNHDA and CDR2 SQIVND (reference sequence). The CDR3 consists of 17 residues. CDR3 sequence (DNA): TGTGCCAGTAGTATATTTAGCGGGGGGGCAACAAGCAATGAGCAGTTCTTC. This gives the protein CASSIFSGGATSNEQFF.

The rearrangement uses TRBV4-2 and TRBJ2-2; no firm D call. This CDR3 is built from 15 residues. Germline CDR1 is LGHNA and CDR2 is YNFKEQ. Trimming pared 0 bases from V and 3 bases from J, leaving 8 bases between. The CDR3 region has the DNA TGTGCCAGCAGCCAAGATGTCGAGTACACCGGGGAGCTGTTTTTT. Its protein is CASSQDVEYTGELFF.